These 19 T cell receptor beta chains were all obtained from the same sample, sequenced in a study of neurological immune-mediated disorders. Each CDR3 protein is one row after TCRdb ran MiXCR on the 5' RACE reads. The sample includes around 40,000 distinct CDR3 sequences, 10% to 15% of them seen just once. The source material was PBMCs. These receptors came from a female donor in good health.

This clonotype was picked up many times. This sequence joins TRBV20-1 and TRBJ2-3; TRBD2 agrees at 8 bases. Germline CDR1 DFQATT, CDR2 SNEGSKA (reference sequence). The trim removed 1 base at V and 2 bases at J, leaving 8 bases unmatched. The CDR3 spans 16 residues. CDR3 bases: TGCAGTGCTAGAGGTGGTGCGGGGGGACCCACAGATACGCAGTATTTT. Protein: CSARGGAGGPTDTQYF.

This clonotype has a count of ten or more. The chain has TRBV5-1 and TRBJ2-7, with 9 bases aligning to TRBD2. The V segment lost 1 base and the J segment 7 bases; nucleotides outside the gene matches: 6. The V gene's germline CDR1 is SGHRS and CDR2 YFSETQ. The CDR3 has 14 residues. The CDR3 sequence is CASSLYPSGTEQYF. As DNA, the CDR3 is TGCGCCAGCAGCTTGTACCCTAGCGGGACGGAGCAGTACTTC.

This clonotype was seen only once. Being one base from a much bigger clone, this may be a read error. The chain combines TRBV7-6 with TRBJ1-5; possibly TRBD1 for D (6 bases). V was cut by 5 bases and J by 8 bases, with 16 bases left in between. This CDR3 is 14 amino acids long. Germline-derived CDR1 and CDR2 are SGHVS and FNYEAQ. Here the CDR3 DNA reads TGTGCCAGCAGCCCCCAGGGGACCTATGAGCCCCAGCATTTT. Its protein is CASSPQGTYEPQHF.

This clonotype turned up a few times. The CDR3 protein is CRGSTNTEAFF. In nucleotides, the CDR3 is TGCAGGGGCAGTACGAACACTGAAGCTTTCTTT. This chain connects TRBV20-1 to TRBJ1-1; D is unresolved. Germline V CDR1 and CDR2: DFQATT, SNEGSKA (reference sequence). The CDR3 consists of 11 residues.

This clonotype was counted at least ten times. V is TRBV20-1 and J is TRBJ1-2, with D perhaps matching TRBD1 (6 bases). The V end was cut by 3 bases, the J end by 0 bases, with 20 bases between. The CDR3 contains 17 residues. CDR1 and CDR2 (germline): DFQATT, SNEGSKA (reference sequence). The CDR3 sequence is CSASLGQSTTANYGYTF. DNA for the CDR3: TGCAGTGCTAGTCTCGGACAGAGTACCACAGCTAACTATGGCTACACCTTC.

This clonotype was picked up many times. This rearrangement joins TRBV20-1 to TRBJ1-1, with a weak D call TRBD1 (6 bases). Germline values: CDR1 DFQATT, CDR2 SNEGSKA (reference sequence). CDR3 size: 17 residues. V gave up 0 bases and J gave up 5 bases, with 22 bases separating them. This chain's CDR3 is CSARDSLLTGKLTEAFF. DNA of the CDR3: TGCAGTGCTAGAGACTCCCTTCTTACAGGGAAGTTGACTGAAGCTTTCTTT.

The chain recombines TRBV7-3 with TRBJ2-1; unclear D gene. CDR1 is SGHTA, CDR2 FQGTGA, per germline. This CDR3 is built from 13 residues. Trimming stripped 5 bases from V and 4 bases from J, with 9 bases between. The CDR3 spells CASSTSHYNEQFF. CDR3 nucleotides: TGTGCCAGCAGCACTTCGCATTACAATGAGCAGTTCTTC.

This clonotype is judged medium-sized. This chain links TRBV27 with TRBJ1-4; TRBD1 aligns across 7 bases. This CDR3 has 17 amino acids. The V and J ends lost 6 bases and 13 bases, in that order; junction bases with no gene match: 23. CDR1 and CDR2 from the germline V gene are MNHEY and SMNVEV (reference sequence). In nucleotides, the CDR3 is TGTGCCAGCAGCCGCGACAGGGACGCGACCACTACGGGGGGACTGTTTTTT. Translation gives CASSRDRDATTTGGLFF.

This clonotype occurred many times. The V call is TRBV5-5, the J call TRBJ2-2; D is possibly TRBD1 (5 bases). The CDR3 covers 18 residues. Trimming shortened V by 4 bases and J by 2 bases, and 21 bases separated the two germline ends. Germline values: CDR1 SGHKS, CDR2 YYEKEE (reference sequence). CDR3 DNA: TGTGCCAGCAGCAACCCTCGACAGCTTCGCCCTAACACCGGGGAGCTGTTTTTT. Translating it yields CASSNPRQLRPNTGELFF.

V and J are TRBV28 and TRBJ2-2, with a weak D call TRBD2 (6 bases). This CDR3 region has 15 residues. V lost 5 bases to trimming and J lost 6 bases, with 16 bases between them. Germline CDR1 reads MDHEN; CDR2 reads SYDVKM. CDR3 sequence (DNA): TGTGCCAGCAGTCCCGGGACTCCAGGTGCCGGGGAGCTGTTTTTT. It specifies CASSPGTPGAGELFF.

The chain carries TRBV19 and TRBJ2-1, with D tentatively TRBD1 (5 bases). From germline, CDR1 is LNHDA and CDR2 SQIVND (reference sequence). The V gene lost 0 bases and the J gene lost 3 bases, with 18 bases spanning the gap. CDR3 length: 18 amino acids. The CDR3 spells CASSIDSSRGVDYNEQFF. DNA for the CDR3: TGTGCCAGTAGTATAGATTCAAGTAGGGGTGTGGACTACAATGAGCAGTTCTTC.

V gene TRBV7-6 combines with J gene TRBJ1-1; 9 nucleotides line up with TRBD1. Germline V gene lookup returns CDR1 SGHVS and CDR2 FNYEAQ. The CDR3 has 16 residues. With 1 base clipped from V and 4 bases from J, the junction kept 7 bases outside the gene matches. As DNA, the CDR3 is TGTGCCAGCAGCTTAGGGGGACAGGGATCGGGCACTGAAGCTTTCTTT. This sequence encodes CASSLGGQGSGTEAFF.

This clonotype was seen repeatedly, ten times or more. The CDR3 region has the DNA TGCGCCAGCAGCTTGGGAAGGTACGGGACTAGCGGGGTCACAGATACGCAGTATTTT. Translated, it gives CASSLGRYGTSGVTDTQYF. V is TRBV5-1 and J is TRBJ2-3, with 13 bases identical to TRBD2. The length of the CDR3 is 19 residues. From germline, CDR1 is SGHRS and CDR2 YFSETQ. The trim removed 0 bases at V and 2 bases at J, leaving 9 bases unmatched.

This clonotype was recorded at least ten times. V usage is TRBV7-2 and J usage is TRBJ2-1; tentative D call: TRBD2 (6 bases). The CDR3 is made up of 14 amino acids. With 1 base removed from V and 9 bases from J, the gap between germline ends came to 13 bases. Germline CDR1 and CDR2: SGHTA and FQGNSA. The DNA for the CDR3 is TGTGCCAGCAGCTTAGATTATGGCGGGACTGAGCAGTTCTTC. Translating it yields CASSLDYGGTEQFF.

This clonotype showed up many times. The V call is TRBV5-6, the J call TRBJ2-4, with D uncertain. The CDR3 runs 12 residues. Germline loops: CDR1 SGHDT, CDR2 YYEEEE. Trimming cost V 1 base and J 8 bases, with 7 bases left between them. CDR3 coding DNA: TGTGCCAGCAGCTTGTACCGGGACATTCAGTACTTC. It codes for CASSLYRDIQYF.

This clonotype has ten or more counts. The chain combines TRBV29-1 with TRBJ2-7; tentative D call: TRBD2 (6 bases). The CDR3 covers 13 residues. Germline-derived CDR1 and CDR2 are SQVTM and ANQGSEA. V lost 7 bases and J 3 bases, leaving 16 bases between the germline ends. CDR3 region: CSAGGSRVYEQYF. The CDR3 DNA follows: TGCAGCGCCGGAGGGTCCAGGGTCTACGAGCAGTACTTC.

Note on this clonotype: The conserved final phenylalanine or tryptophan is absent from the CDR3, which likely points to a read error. As DNA, the CDR3 is TGTGCCAGCAGCTTGGGAAGGTTTGACTATGGCTACACCTCC. Its translation is CASSLGRFDYGYTS. The rearrangement uses TRBV5-6 and TRBJ1-2; D remains ambiguous. The V gene's germline CDR1 is SGHDT and CDR2 YYEEEE. The V end lost 0 bases, the J end lost 3 bases, and 9 bases lay between the germline ends. CDR3 length equals 14 residues.

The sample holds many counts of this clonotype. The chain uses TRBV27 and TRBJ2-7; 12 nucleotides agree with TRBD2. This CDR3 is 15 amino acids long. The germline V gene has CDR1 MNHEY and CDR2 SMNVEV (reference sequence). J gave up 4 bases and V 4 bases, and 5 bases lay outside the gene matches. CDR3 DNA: TGTGCCAGCAGTTCTTCTAGCGGGGGGGTATACGAGCAGTACTTC. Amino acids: CASSSSSGGVYEQYF.

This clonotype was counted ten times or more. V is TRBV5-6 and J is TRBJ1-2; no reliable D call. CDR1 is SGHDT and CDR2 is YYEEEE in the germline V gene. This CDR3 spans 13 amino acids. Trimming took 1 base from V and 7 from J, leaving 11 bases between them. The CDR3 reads CASSLRDGSGYTF. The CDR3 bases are TGTGCCAGCAGCTTGAGGGATGGGTCTGGCTACACCTTC.